What follows describes a single TCR delta chain. Its antigen is currently unknown. Alphabeta T cells were depleted, then CD3+ Vdelta1+ Vdelta2- thymocytes were FACS-sorted. RNA was extracted from the cells and then reverse transcribed. Multiplex PCR used pooled V-gene forward primers and a constant-region reverse primer to amplify CDR3s. TCRdb re-called the multiplex PCR reads via CATT. Altogether about 73,000 delta-chain clones are present, about 30% being singletons, with the ten largest covering over 0.2%. This entry belongs to a study of Vδ1+ human thymocytes. Overall study results and limits: In the thymus, TRG and TRD repertoires looked highly polyclonal with Gaussian CDR3 lengths. TRG sequences recurred across donors, whereas TRD sequences stayed essentially private. Despite high sort purity, about a fifth of thymic T cell receptor delta sequences were Vdelta2. Bulk repertoire data may be misinterpreted because of unexpected Vdelta2 sequences.

This CDR3 is 22 amino acids long. Germline CDR1 and CDR2: TSWWSYY and QGS. V lost 2 bases and J lost 10, with 41 bases in between. Sample: Vdelta1+ gamma-delta thymocytes from the thymus. Subset in this sample: FACS-sorted CD3+ TCRalphabeta- TCRVdelta1+ TCRVdelta2- thymocytes. The source is a boy in the first two years of life who had congenital heart surgery. The chain combines TRDV1 with TRDJ1; TRDD3 might be the D (6 bases). The CDR3, as DNA: TGTGCTCTTGGGGAATCAACCTACGTCGTCAGCTGGGGAGAAATTTCCGTCGATGGACTCATCTTT. This gives the protein CALGESTYVVSWGEISVDGLIF.